The present TCR beta chain was sequenced within a study of blood T cell repertoires in COVID-19. This table comes from immunoSEQ multiplex PCR, and its TCRdb copy is limited to in-frame clones, with some not included. In the table there are around 300,000 clones, around 85% of which are singletons. Germline loops: CDR1 SEHNR, CDR2 FQNEAQ (reference sequence). Trimming took 4 bases from V and 4 from J, leaving 19 bases between them. This CDR3 is built from 16 residues. This clone was observed a single time. Source material: PBMCs or T cells enriched from blood (not recorded which). The chain carries TRBV7-9 and TRBJ1-2; D might be TRBD1 (5 bases). This TCR was recovered from a woman aged 50 to 60 who had recovered from COVID-19. This CDR3 reads CASSSGQGSFGYGYTF. CDR3 DNA: TGTGCCAGCAGCTCCGGGCAGGGCTCATTCGGCTATGGCTACACCTTC.